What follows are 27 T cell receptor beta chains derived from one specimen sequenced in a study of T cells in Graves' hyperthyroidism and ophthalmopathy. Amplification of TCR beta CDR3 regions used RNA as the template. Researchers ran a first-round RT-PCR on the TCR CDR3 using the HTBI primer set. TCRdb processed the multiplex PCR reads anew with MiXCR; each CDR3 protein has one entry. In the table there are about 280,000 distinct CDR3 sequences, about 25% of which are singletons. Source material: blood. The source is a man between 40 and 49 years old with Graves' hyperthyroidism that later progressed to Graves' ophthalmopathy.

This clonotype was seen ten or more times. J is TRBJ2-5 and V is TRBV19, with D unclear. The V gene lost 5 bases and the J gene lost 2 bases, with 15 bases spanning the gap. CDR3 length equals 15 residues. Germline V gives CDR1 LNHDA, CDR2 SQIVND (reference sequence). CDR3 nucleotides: TGTGCCAGTAGTCCCAAAATTGGGCATCAAGAGACCCAGTACTTC. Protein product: CASSPKIGHQETQYF. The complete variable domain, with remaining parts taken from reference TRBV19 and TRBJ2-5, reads DGGITQSPKYLFRKEGQNVTLSCEQNLNHDAMYWYRQDPGQGLRLIYYSQIVNDFQKGDIAEGYSVSREKKESFPLTVTSAQKNPTAFYLCASSPKIGHQETQYFGPGTRLLVL.

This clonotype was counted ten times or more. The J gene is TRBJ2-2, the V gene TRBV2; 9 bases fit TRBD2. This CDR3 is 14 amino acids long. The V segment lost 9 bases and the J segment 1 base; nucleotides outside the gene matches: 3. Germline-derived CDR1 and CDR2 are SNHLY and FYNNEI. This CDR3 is CASGLARNTGELFF. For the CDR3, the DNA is TGTGCCAGTGGACTAGCGAGGAACACCGGGGAGCTGTTTTTT. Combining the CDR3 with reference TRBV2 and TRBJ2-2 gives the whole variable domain EPEVTQTPSHQVTQMGQEVILRCVPISNHLYFYWYRQILGQKVEFLVSFYNNEISEKSEIFDDQFSVERPDGSNFTLKIRSTKLEDSAMYFCASGLARNTGELFFGEGSRLTVL.

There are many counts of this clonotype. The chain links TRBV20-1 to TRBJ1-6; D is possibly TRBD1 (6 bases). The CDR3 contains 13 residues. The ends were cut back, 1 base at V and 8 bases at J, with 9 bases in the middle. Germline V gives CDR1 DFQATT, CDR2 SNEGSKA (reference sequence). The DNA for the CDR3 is TGCAGTGCTAGAGCGGGGGCGGATTCACCCCTCCACTTT. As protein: CSARAGADSPLHF.

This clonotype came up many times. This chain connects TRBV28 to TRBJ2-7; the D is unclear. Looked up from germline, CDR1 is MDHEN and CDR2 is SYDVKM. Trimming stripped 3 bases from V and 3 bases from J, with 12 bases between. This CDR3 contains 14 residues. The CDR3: CASSFWQRNYEQYF. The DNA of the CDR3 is TGTGCCAGCAGTTTTTGGCAACGAAACTACGAGCAGTACTTC. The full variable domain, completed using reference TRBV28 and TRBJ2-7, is DVKVTQSSRYLVKRTGEKVFLECVQDMDHENMFWYRQDPGLGLRLIYFSYDVKMKEKGDIPEGYSVSREKKERFSLILESASTNQTSMYLCASSFWQRNYEQYFGPGTRLTVT.

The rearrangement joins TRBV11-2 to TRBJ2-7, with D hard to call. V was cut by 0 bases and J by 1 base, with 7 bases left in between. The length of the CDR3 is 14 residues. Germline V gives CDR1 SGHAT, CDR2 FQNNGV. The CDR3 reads CASSLDLGSYEQYF. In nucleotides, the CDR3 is TGTGCCAGCAGCTTAGATTTGGGGTCCTACGAGCAGTACTTC.

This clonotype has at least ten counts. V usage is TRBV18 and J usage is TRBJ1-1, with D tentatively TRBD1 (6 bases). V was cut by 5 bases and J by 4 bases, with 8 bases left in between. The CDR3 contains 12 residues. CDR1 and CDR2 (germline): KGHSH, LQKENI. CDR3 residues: CASSTRGTEAFF. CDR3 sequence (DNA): TGTGCCAGCTCAACCAGGGGCACTGAAGCTTTCTTT.

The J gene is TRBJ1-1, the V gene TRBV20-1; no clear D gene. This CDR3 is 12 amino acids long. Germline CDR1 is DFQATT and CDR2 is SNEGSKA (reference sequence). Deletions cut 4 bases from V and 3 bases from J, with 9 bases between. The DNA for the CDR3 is TGCAGTGCTAAGAGAATGGACACTGAAGCTTTCTTT. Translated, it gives CSAKRMDTEAFF.

Here the CDR3 reads CASSGQSKNIQYF. The CDR3, as DNA: TGTGCCAGCAGCGGACAGTCCAAAAACATTCAGTACTTC. This chain links TRBV6-1 with TRBJ2-4, with D possibly TRBD1 on 6 matching bases. This CDR3 has 13 residues. Deletions cut 6 bases from V and 2 bases from J, with 8 bases between. Germline CDR1 MNHNS, CDR2 SASEGT.

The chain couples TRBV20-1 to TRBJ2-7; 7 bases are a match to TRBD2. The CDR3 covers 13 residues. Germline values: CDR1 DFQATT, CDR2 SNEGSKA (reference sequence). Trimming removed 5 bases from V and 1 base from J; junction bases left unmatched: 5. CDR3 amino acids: CSASGTTSYEQYF. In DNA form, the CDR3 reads TGCAGTGCTTCAGGGACTACGTCCTACGAGCAGTACTTC.

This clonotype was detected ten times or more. The CDR3 here is CAISESETGRRGAFF. In DNA, the CDR3 is TGTGCCATCAGTGAGTCGGAGACAGGGCGCCGTGGAGCTTTCTTT. This sequence joins TRBV10-3 and TRBJ1-1; TRBD1 matches at 7 bases. This CDR3 contains 15 residues. Germline V gene data show CDR1 as ENHRY and CDR2 as SYGVKD. Trimming at V came to 0 bases and at J to 10 bases, leaving 11 bases not matched to a gene.

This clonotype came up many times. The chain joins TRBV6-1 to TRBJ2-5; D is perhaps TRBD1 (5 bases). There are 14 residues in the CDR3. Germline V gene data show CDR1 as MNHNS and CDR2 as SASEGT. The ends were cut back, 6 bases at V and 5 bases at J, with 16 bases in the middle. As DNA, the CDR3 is TGTGCCAGCAGAACTCAGGGTATCACGGAGACCCAGTACTTC. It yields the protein CASRTQGITETQYF.

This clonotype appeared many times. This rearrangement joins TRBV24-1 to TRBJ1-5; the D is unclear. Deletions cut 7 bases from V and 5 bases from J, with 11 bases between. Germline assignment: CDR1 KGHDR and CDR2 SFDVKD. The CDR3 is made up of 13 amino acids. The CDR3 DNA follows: TGTGCCACCAGGCGCGCGGGCGATCAGCCCCAGCATTTT. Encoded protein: CATRRAGDQPQHF.

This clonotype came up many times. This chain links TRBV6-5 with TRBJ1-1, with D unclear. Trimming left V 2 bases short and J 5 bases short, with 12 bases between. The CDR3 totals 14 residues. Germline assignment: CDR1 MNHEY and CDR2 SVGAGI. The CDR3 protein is CASSYLQLGTEAFF. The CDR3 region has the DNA TGTGCCAGCAGTTACCTCCAGTTGGGGACTGAAGCTTTCTTT.

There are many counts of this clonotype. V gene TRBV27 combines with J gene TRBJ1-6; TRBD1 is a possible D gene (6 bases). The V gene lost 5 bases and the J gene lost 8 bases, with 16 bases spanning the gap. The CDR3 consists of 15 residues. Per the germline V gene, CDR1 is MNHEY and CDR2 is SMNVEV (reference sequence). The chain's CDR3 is CASSPWAEGDSPLHF. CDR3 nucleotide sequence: TGTGCCAGCAGTCCCTGGGCAGAGGGGGATTCACCCCTCCACTTT.

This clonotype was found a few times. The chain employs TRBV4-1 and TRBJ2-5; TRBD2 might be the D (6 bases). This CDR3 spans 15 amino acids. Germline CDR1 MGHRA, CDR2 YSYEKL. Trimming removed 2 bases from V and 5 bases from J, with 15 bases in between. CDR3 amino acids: CASSQPRGAGETQYF. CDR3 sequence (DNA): TGCGCCAGCAGCCAACCCAGAGGGGCGGGGGAGACCCAGTACTTC.

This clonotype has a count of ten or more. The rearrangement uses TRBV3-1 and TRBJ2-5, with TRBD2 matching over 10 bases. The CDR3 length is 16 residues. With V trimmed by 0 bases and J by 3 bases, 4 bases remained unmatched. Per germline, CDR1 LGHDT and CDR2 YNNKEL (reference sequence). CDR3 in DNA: TGTGCCAGCAGCCAAGATAAAGCGGGAGGGGAAGAGACCCAGTACTTC. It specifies CASSQDKAGGEETQYF.

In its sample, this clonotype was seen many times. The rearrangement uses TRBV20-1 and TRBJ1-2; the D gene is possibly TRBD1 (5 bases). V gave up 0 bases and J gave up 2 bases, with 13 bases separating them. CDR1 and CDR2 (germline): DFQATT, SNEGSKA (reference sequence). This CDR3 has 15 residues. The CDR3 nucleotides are TGCAGTGCTAGAGATCCTTCCGGGGGAAACTATGGCTACACCTTC. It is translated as CSARDPSGGNYGYTF.

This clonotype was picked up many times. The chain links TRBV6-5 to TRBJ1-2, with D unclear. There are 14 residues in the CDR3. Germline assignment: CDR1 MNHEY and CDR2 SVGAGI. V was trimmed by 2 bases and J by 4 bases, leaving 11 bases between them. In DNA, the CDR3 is TGTGCCAGCAGTTACCCCAGCTCTCCCTATGGCTACACCTTC. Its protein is CASSYPSSPYGYTF.

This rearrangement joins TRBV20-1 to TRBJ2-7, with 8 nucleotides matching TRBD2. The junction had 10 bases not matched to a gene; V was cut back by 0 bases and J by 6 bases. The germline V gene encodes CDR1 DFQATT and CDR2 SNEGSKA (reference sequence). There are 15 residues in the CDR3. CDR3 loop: CSAREAGEPRGEQYF. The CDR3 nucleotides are TGCAGTGCTAGAGAAGCGGGAGAGCCGCGGGGCGAGCAGTACTTC.

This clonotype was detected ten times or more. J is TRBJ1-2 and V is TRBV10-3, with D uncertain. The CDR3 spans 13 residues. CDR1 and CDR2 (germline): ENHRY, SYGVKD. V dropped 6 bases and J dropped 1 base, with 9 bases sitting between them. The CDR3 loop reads CAISQPNNYGYTF. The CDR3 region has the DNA TGTGCCATCAGCCAACCGAATAACTATGGCTACACCTTC.

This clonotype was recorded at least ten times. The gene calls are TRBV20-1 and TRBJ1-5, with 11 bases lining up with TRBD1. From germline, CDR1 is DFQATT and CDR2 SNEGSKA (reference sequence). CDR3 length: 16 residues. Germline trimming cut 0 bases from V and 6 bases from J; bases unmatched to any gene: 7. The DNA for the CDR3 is TGCAGTGCTAGAGAGAGCCTCGGGACAGGGGGTCAGCCCCAGCATTTT. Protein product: CSARESLGTGGQPQHF.

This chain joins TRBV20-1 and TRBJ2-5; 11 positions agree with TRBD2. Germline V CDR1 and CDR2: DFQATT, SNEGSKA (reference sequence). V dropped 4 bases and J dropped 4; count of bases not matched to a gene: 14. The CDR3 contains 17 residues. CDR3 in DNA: TGCAGTGCTATGCAACTAGCGGGAGTGGGGGTTGGAGAGACCCAGTACTTC. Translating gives CSAMQLAGVGVGETQYF.

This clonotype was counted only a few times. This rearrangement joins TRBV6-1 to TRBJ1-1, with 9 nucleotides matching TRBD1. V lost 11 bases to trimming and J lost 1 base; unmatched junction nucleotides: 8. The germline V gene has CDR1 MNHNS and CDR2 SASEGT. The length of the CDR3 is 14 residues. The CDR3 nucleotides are TGTGCCGCCAAGGGGGGACAGGGGAACACTGAAGCTTTCTTT. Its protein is CAAKGGQGNTEAFF.

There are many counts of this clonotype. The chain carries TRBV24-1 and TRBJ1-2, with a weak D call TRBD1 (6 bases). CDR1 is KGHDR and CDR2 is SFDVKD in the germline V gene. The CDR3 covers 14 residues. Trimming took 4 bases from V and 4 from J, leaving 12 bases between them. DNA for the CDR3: TGTGCCACCAGTGACCCCACAGGGATCTATGGCTACACCTTC. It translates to CATSDPTGIYGYTF.

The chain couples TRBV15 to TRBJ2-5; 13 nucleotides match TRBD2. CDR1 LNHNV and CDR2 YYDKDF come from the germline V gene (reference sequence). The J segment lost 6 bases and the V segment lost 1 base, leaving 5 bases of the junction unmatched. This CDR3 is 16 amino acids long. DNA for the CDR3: TGTGCCACCAGCAGAGGACTAGCGGGAGGTGGCAAGACCCAGTACTTC. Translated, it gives CATSRGLAGGGKTQYF.

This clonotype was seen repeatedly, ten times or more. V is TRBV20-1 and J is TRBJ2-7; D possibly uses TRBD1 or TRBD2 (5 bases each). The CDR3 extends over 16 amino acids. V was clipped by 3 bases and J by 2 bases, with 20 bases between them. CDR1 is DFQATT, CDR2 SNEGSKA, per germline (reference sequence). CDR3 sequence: CSARSPGTDSTYEQYF. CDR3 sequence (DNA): TGCAGTGCTAGGAGCCCCGGGACGGACTCCACCTACGAGCAGTACTTC.

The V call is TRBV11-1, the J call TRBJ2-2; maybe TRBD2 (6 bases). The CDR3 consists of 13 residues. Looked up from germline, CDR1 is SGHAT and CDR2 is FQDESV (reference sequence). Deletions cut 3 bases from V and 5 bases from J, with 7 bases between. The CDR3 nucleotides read TGTGCCAGCAGCTTTGGGAGGACCGGGGAGCTGTTTTTT. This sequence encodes CASSFGRTGELFF.